Below are 5 T cell receptor beta chains sequenced from a single sample in a study of CD8 T cells in Susac syndrome (dated by TCRdb to between 2018 and 2021). The protocol used for the library was the immunoSEQ multiplex PCR assay. RNA was extracted with the RNeasy kit and roughly 0.5 to 1 ug was reverse transcribed using random hexamers. In-frame beta chains were kept once TCRdb had trimmed the public reads at Q25 with fastp and called clones with MiXCR. CDR3 protein duplicates are merged, each entry listing the most common genes and DNA. The sample profile shows some 190,000 distinct CDR3 sequences; about 95% of them were found once. The ten largest clones capture less than 0.12% of the sample. Input material: CD4+ T cells from PBMCs. These receptors all come from a human donor in good health.

The CDR3: CASSLLGWNTQYF. For the CDR3, the DNA is TGTGCCAGCAGCTTATTGGGGTGGAATACGCAGTATTTT. V gene TRBV7-3 combines with J gene TRBJ2-3, with D unclear. CDR3 length: 13 residues. Trimming stripped 2 bases from V and 7 bases from J, with 10 bases between. Germline V gives CDR1 SGHTA, CDR2 FQGTGA.

This chain uses TRBV19 with TRBJ2-2; TRBD1 matches 7 bases. CDR1 LNHDA and CDR2 SQIVND come from the germline V gene (reference sequence). V shed 3 bases and J 4 bases; nucleotides not matched to a gene: 5. The CDR3 covers 15 residues. The CDR3 is CASSIWGQFTGELFF. The CDR3 DNA reads as TGTGCCAGTAGTATCTGGGGACAGTTCACCGGGGAGCTGTTTTTT.

This clonotype was detected once. The V and J genes are TRBV3-1 and TRBJ2-7; D possibly uses TRBD1 or TRBD2 (5 bases each). The germline V gene has CDR1 LGHDT and CDR2 YNNKEL (reference sequence). Trimming took off 1 base at V and 0 bases at J, with 10 bases between the two ends. The CDR3 is 15 residues long. This CDR3 reads CASSQGPGSSYEQYF. In DNA form, the CDR3 reads TGTGCCAGCAGCCAAGGGCCAGGGAGCTCCTACGAGCAGTACTTC.

The chain is built from TRBV20-1 and TRBJ1-5, with TRBD1 matching 8 bases. After removal of 5 bases from V and 2 bases from J, the junction contained 11 bases not matched to a gene. CDR1 is DFQATT, CDR2 SNEGSKA, per germline (reference sequence). The CDR3 contains 16 residues. Written as DNA, the CDR3 is TGCAGTGCTGCGGGGCCGGACAGGGTTGGCAATCAGCCCCAGCATTTT. It codes for CSAAGPDRVGNQPQHF.

V usage is TRBV4-3 and J usage is TRBJ2-7; D might be TRBD2 (6 bases). In germline, CDR1 is LGHNA, CDR2 YSLEER. This CDR3 has 15 amino acids. Trimming left V 1 base short and J 3 bases short, with 13 bases between. DNA of the CDR3: TGCGCCAGCAGCCAAGTCGGTACGGGAGTCTACGAGCAGTACTTC. Its protein product is CASSQVGTGVYEQYF.